This T cell receptor (beta chain) was recorded in a study of cytomegalovirus exposure and HLA in healthy donors. Across the study: A subsequent analysis reported that the 110 or so validation repertoires were produced on the same platform that had also been used for the roughly 670 first-cohort repertoires. Study results and limitations: Most sequenced TCRs were rare (though some public TCRs occurred in many donors). Overall, approximately 150 TCR beta chains were annotated as cytomegalovirus-associated.

Generated by immunoSEQ multiplex PCR, the TCRdb table keeps only in-frame clones and is missing some. The sample has approximately 76,000 clones; about 94% are singletons. The validation cohort, a group of 100 to 150 subjects, included the donors and was separate from the approximately 650-subject first cohort. As to this clone: The antigen remains unidentified.

The CDR3 spans 14 residues. V was trimmed by 2 bases and J by 1 base, leaving 8 bases between them. CDR1 is SGHAT and CDR2 is FQDESV in the germline V gene (reference sequence). This TCR was recovered from a woman aged 18-29 years in good health and CMV-seronegative. Source material: PBMCs. The chain couples TRBV11-1 to TRBJ1-1, with a possible D match to TRBD1 (6 bases). The CDR3 sequence is CASSLRGGNTEAFF. Written as DNA, the CDR3 is TGTGCCAGCAGCTTACGAGGGGGGAACACTGAAGCTTTCTTT.